The rows below give T cell receptor beta chains drawn from one sample of a study of blood T cell repertoires in COVID-19. Clones were read by immunoSEQ multiplex PCR, and TCRdb kept only the in-frame ones, dropping some. The sample has a few hundred thousand clones, roughly nine tenths seen once. Sequencing was carried out using PBMCs or T cells enriched from blood (not recorded which). The receptors were sampled from a woman between 40 and 50 years old who had been exposed to COVID-19. CDR3s include the opening cysteine and the closing phenylalanine or tryptophan. Fields, in order: V gene, J gene, CDR3 protein.

v_call: TRBV5-1
j_call: TRBJ2-6
cdr3_aa: CASSLGQGAGGANVLTF

v_call: TRBV5-4
j_call: TRBJ1-1
cdr3_aa: CASSLGLDSRTEAFF

v_call: TRBV6-5
j_call: TRBJ1-2
cdr3_aa: CASTMGTYGYTF

v_call: TRBV19
j_call: TRBJ1-1
cdr3_aa: CASCSSGTGGGGAFF

v_call: TRBV18
j_call: TRBJ1-2
cdr3_aa: CASSPSLSTNYGYTF

v_call: TRBV19
j_call: TRBJ1-2
cdr3_aa: CASSLRQGNYGYTF

v_call: TRBV6-2/TRBV6-3
j_call: TRBJ1-5
cdr3_aa: CASSSPLSNQPQHF

v_call: TRBV20-1
j_call: TRBJ2-7
cdr3_aa: CSASFWETSGSSYEQYF

v_call: TRBV5-1
j_call: TRBJ1-1
cdr3_aa: CASSRGGTNTEAFF

v_call: TRBV4-3
j_call: TRBJ2-7
cdr3_aa: CASSQGRSQTYEQYF

v_call: TRBV18
j_call: TRBJ2-1
cdr3_aa: CASSPLQGRVNEQFF

v_call: TRBV14
j_call: TRBJ2-7
cdr3_aa: CASSQQRPSYEQYF

v_call: TRBV3-1/TRBV3-2
j_call: TRBJ1-1
cdr3_aa: CASSPQGVTEAFF

v_call: TRBV9
j_call: TRBJ2-2
cdr3_aa: CASSVGSSGGSAAGELFF

v_call: TRBV18
j_call: TRBJ2-7
cdr3_aa: CASSLGQGARYEQYF